The source of this T cell receptor (beta chain) is a study of identical twins. TCRdb called the 5' RACE reads again in MiXCR, with one record for every CDR3 protein. The repertoire has 750,000 to 950,000 distinct CDR3 sequences, 9% to 15% of them found once; the top ten carry about 1.6%. V dropped 5 bases and J dropped 4; count of bases not matched to a gene: 5. Germline V gene data show CDR1 as PRHDT and CDR2 as FYEKMQ (reference sequence). CDR3 length: 15 amino acids. This clonotype was recorded at least ten times. Its target is not known. Regarding the study as a whole: These conclusions were based on statistical analysis (cross-sectional, not following the same donors).

These data were also reused for a study on yellow fever vaccine responses in identical twins.

This clonotype was sampled from a woman aged 18-29 years in good health. The genes are TRBV13 and TRBJ2-7, with TRBD2 matching 13 bases. The specimen was PBMCs. For the CDR3, the DNA is TGTGCCAGCAGCGGACGGACTAGCGGGAGTTACGAGCAGTACTTC. Translated: CASSGRTSGSYEQYF.